Sequencing of this T cell receptor beta chain was carried out in a study of cytomegalovirus exposure and HLA in healthy donors. The study, taken as a whole, reports: Certain indistinguishable V segments, among them TRBV6-2 and TRBV6-3, were excluded. A missense variant in DCLRE1C was later tied to TCR beta V- and J-gene trimming. Apparent HLA restriction characterized most CMV-associated TCR beta chains in a later analysis.

The CDR3 sequence is 17 residues long. V lost 5 bases and J 0 bases, leaving 17 bases between the germline ends. The germline V gene has CDR1 MDHEN and CDR2 SYDVKM. About this clone: Its target is unknown.

Both 60 Vbeta primers and 13 Jbeta primers went into the PCR. TCRdb keeps only in-frame clones here, not all; method: immunoSEQ multiplex PCR. Altogether more than 150,000 clones are present, about three quarters being singletons, with the ten largest covering over 12%. The sample was PBMCs. This sequence originates from a man aged 45-65 years in good health and CMV-seropositive. The rearrangement links TRBV28 to TRBJ2-4, with D maybe TRBD2 (6 bases). In nucleotides, the CDR3 is TGTGCCAGCAGTCCCCGGGGGAGTTCGTTAGCCAAAAACATTCAGTACTTC. Protein: CASSPRGSSLAKNIQYF.